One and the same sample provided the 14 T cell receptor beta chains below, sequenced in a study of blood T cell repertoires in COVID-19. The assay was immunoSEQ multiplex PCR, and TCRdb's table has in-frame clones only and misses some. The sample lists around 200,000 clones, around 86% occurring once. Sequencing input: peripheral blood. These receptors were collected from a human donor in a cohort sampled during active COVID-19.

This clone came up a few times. The CDR3 is CASTRDRATEAFF. CDR3 DNA sequence: TGTGCCAGCACCCGGGACAGGGCAACTGAAGCTTTCTTT. The chain uses TRBV6-5 and TRBJ1-1, with 9 positions matching TRBD1. V lost 7 bases to trimming and J lost 5 bases; unmatched junction nucleotides: 5. Germline values: CDR1 MNHEY, CDR2 SVGAGI. The CDR3 is 13 amino acids.

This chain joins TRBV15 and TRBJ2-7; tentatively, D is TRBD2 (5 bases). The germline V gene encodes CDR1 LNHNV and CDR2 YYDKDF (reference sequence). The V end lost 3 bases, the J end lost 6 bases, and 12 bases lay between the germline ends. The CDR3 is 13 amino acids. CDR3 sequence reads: CATSSGESGEQYF. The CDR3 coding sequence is TGTGCCACCAGCAGTGGGGAGAGCGGCGAGCAGTACTTC.

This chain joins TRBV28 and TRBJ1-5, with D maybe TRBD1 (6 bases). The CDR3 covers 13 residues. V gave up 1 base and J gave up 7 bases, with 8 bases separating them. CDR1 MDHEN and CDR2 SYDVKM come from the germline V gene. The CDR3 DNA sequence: TGTGCCAGCAGTTTATTTCAGGGGCAGCCCCAGCATTTT. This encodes CASSLFQGQPQHF.

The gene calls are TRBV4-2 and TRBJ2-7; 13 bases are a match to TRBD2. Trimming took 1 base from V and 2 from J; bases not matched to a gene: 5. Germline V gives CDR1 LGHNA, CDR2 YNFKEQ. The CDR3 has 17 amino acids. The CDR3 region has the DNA TGTGCCAGCAGCCAAGGGACTAGCGGGAGCGGAGCCTACGAGCAGTACTTC. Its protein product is CASSQGTSGSGAYEQYF.

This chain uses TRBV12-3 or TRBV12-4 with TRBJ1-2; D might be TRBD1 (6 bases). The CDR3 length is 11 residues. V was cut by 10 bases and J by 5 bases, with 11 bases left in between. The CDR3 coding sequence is TGTGCCACCAATACAGGGTATGGCTACACCTTC. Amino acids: CATNTGYGYTF.

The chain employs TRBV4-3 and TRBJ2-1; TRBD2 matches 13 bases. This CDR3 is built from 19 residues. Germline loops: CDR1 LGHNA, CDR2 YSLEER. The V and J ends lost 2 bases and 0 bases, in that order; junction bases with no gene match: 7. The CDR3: CASSQTTSGRHVSYNEQFF. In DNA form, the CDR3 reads TGCGCCAGCAGCCAAACGACTAGCGGGAGGCATGTCTCCTACAATGAGCAGTTCTTC.

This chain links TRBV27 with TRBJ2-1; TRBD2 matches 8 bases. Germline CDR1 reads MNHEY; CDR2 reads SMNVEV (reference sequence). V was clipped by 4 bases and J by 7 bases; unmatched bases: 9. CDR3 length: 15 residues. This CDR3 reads CASSWDGTRGNEQFF. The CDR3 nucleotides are TGTGCCAGCAGTTGGGACGGGACTAGGGGGAATGAGCAGTTCTTC.

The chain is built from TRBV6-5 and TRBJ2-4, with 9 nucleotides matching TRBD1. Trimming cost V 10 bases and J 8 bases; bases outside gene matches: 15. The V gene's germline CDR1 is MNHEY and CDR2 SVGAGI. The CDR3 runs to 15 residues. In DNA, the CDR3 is TGTGCCACCCAGCGGACAGGGGTCGATAGGGACATTCAGTACTTC. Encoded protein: CATQRTGVDRDIQYF.

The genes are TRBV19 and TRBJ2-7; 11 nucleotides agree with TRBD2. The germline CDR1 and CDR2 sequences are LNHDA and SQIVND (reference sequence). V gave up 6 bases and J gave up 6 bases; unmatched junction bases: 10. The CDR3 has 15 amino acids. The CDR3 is CASRISGLAAAEQYF. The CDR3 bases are TGTGCCAGTAGGATATCGGGACTAGCGGCTGCCGAGCAGTACTTC.

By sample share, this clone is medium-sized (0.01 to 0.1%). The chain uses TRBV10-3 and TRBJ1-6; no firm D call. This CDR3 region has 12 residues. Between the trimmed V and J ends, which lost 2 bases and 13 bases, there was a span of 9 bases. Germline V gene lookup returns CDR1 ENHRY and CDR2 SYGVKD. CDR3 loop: CAISEEGFPLHF. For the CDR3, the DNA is TGTGCCATCAGTGAGGAGGGTTTCCCCCTCCACTTT.

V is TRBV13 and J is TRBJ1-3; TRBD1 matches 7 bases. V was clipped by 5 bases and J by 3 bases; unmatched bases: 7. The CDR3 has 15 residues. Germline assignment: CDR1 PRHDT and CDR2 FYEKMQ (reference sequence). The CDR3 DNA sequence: TGTGCCAGCAGCCCCAGACAGGGTATTGGAAACACCATATATTTT. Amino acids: CASSPRQGIGNTIYF. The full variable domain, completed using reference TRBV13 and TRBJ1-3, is AAGVIQSPRHLIKEKRETATLKCYPIPRHDTVYWYQQGPGQDPQFLISFYEKMQSDKGSIPDRFSAQQFSDYHSELNMSSLELGDSALYFCASSPRQGIGNTIYFGEGSWLTVV.

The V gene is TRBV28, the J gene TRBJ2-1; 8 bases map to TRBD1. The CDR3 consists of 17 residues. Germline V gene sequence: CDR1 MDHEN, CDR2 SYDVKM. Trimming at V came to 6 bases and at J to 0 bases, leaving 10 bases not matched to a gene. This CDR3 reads CASRSDRGAFSYNEQFF. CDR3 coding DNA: TGTGCCAGCAGGTCAGACAGGGGCGCTTTCTCCTACAATGAGCAGTTCTTC.

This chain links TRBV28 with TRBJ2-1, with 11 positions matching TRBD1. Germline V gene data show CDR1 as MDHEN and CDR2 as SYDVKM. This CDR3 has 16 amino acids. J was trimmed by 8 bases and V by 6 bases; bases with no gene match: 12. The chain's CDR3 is CASSIYPGQGVHEQFF. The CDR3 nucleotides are TGTGCCAGCAGCATTTATCCGGGACAGGGGGTCCATGAGCAGTTCTTC.

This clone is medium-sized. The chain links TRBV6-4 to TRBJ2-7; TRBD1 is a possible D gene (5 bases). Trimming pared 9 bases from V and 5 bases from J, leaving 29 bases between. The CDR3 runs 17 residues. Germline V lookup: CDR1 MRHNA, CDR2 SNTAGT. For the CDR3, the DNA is TGTGCCAGAGAACACAATCCCGTCGATCTCAGGGCCCACGAGCAGTACTTC. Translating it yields CAREHNPVDLRAHEQYF.